This is a list of T cell receptor beta chains from one sample in a study of human T cells and chemical hapten exposure. MiXCR was run by TCRdb on the RACE reads, yielding one entry per CDR3 protein. The profile shows about 97,000 distinct CDR3 sequences, roughly 27% of them singletons. Sequencing used whole blood, obtained in connection with sensitization to the hapten diphenylcyclopropenone (DPC). These receptors all come from a man in his forties or fifties with alopecia areata. Some clones in this sample may be carry-over from other donors' samples. Each CDR3 is given with its conserved first and last residue. The D gene is left open where the match is weak. Clone size is stated in some rows and not others, as once, few, many or a class when expanded.

j_call	clone_size	v_call	d_call	cdr3_nt	cdr3_aa
TRBJ2-7	few	TRBV6-1	TRBD2	TGTGCCAGCAGTGATCCGTCGAGCGGGAGGACCAACGAGCAGTACTTC	CASSDPSSGRTNEQYF
TRBJ2-3	many	TRBV12-3/TRBV12-4	TRBD2	TGTGCCAGCTGGACTAGCGGGATAGAAGATACGCAGTATTTT	CASWTSGIEDTQYF
TRBJ2-3	few	TRBV7-2	-	TGTGCCAGCAGCTTAGGACGCGTGGCCCCTAGCACAGATACGCAGTATTTT	CASSLGRVAPSTDTQYF
TRBJ2-1	-	TRBV7-9	-	TGTGCCAGCAGTTACCCTCCCCGGGGATCCTACAATGAGCAGTTCTTC	CASSYPPRGSYNEQFF
TRBJ2-1	-	TRBV12-3/TRBV12-4	TRBD2	TGTGCCAGCAGTTCGGGACTAGCGATAGGTGAGCAGTTCTTC	CASSSGLAIGEQFF
TRBJ1-2	few	TRBV3-1	-	TGTGCCAGCAGCCAAGATGGAAGGAACTATGGCTACACCTTC	CASSQDGRNYGYTF
TRBJ2-7	few	TRBV6-2/TRBV6-3	TRBD2	TGTGCCAGCAGCCGTCCGGTAGCGCCGGGAGGGGAGCAGTACTTC	CASSRPVAPGGEQYF
TRBJ1-1	-	TRBV6-6	TRBD1	TGTGCCAGCAGAGATTCGGACAGGGGGCGGACTGAAGCTTTCTTT	CASRDSDRGRTEAFF
TRBJ1-2	-	TRBV6-5	TRBD1	TGTGCCAGCAGTCGTTGGGACAGGGATAACTATGGCTACACCTTC	CASSRWDRDNYGYTF
TRBJ2-5	-	TRBV7-2	-	TGTGCCAGCAGCTTAGATCACAACTTCCAAGAGACCCAGTACTTC	CASSLDHNFQETQYF